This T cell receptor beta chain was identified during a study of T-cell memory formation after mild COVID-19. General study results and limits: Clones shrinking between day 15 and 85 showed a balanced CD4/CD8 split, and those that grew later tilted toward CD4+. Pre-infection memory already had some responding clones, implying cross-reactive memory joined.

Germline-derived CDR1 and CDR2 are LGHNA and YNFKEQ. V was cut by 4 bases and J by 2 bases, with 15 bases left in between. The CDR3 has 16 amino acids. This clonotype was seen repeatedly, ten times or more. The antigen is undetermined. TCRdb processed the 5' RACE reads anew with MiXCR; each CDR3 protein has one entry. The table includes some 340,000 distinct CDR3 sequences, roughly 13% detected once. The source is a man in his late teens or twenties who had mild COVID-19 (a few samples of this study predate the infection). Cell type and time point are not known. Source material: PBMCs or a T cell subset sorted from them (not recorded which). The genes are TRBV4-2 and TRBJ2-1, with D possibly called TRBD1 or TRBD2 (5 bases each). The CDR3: CASSPGWGTPYNEQFF. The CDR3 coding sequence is TGTGCCAGCAGCCCCGGGTGGGGGACGCCCTACAATGAGCAGTTCTTC.